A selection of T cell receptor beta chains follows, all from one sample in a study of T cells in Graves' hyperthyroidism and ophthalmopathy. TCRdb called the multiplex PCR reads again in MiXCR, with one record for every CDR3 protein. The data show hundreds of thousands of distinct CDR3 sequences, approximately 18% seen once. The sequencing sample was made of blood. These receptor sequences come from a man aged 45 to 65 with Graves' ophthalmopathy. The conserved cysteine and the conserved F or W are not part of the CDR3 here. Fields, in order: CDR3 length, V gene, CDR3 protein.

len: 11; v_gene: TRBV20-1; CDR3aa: SPGLGSSYEQY
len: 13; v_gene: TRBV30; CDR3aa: AWSRLAGGTDTQY
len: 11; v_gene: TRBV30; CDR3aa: AWSAGFNYGYT
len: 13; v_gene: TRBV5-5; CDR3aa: ASSLDPHSQETQY
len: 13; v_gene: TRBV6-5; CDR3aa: ASSYRQGGQETQY
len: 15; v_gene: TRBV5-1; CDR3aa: ASSLTSGRIRGNEQF
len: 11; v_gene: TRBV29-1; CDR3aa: SVDQGRTDTQY
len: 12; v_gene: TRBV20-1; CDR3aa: GAGETRNTGELF
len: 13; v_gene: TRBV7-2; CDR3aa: ASSLVGTADEKLF
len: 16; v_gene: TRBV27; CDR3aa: ASSYSIPGLASRDTQY
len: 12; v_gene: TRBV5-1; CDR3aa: ASSFGQGAGEQY
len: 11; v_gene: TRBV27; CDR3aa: ASRRGNPYEQY
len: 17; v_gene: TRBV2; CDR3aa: ASSEMGAGGRSSYNEQF
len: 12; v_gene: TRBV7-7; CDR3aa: ASSTDSQGGTQY
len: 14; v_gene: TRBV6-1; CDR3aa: ASSSTPGQGIYEQY
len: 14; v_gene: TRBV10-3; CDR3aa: AISETSGINGNEQF
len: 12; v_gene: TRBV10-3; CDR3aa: ATSDRGRNNEQF